This T cell receptor beta chain appears in the sequencing data of a study of beta chain features in type 1 diabetes. Notes on the study in general: A potential PCR bias toward shorter templates would be equal in patient and control samples. A pattern of fewer insertions and more deletions at VDJ junctions was seen in type 1 diabetes patients.

The CDR3 spans 14 residues. The trim removed 9 bases at V and 8 bases at J, leaving 11 bases unmatched. Germline V gene sequence: CDR1 WSHSY, CDR2 SAAADI. About this clone: Its matching antigen is unknown.

The authors reverse transcribed all of the isolated RNA, so sequencing captured expressed TCRB transcripts. Naive, central memory and regulatory T cell samples averaged approximately 3.6 million immunoSEQ reads each. The repertoire was sequenced with immunoSEQ multiplex PCR; TCRdb's copy has only in-frame clones and lacks some. This sample has about 40,000 clones; 64% occur once, and the top ten carry roughly 2%. The J gene is TRBJ2-2, the V gene TRBV10-2, with 8 nucleotides matching TRBD1. The material sequenced was Tregs from blood. This TCR came from a woman under 40 in good health. CDR3 in amino acids: CASGNRGVDGELFF. The CDR3 DNA is TGCGCCAGTGGAAACAGGGGGGTTGATGGGGAGCTGTTTTTT.